This T cell receptor (beta chain) was found in a study of regulatory T cells in long-lasting Graves disease. Relying on iRepertoire HTBI primers and Arm-PCR of CDR3 regions, the team built TCR beta libraries. A single record per CDR3 protein comes from TCRdb applying MiXCR to the multiplex PCR reads. The sample yields under 450,000 distinct CDR3 sequences, roughly 23% seen once. The V end was cut by 4 bases, the J end by 7 bases, with 14 bases between. This CDR3 is 14 amino acids long. Germline V gives CDR1 SGHTA, CDR2 FQGNSA. This sample's time point: persistent/refractory GD, antithyroid drugs over 5 years with positive TRAb. PBMCs provided the RNA from which the TCR library was made. This clonotype came up a few times.

The receptor comes from a woman in her thirties or forties with Graves disease. Source: peripheral blood mononuclear cells (PBMCs), taken when the disease was refractory, from a patient treated with antithyroid drugs. The chain is built from TRBV7-2 and TRBJ2-1, with unresolved D. The CDR3 nucleotides read TGTGCCAGCAGCTCCCCGACGAAGAGGAATGAGCAGTTCTTC. Protein: CASSSPTKRNEQFF. The full variable domain, rest sourced from reference TRBV7-2 and TRBJ2-1, is GAGVSQSPSNKVTEKGKDVELRCDPISGHTALYWYRQSLGQGLEFLIYFQGNSAPDKSGLPSDRFSAERTGGSVSTLTIQRTQQEDSAVYLCASSSPTKRNEQFFGPGTRLTVL.